These T cell receptor beta chains were read from a single sample in a study of a mutant IDH1 vaccine in newly diagnosed glioma. These receptors' antigens are unknown. TCRdb's table, derived via immunoSEQ multiplex PCR, lists solely in-frame clones and lacks some. The sample lists roughly 62,000 clones; 89% were seen once. Sample: PBMCs, taken from a glioma patient whose treatment included an IDH1 peptide vaccine. The receptors here all came from a man in his forties or fifties with glioma. The CDR3 runs from the conserved cysteine through the conserved F or W. Fields, in order: J gene, V gene, CDR3 protein.

J gene: TRBJ1-2; V gene: TRBV25-1; CDR3 protein: CASSLTADYGYTF
J gene: TRBJ1-3; V gene: TRBV6-1; CDR3 protein: CASTVSGTGGNTIYF
J gene: TRBJ2-3; V gene: TRBV6-5; CDR3 protein: CASSTGRGADTQYF
J gene: TRBJ1-5; V gene: TRBV5-6; CDR3 protein: CASSLAGPQGGQPQHF
J gene: TRBJ1-2; V gene: TRBV30; CDR3 protein: CAWDRGGGYTF
J gene: TRBJ2-3; V gene: TRBV15; CDR3 protein: CATSREGSADTQYF
J gene: TRBJ2-3; V gene: TRBV7-9; CDR3 protein: CASSAPWTDTQYF
J gene: TRBJ1-5; V gene: TRBV2; CDR3 protein: CASDRAVGNQPQHF
J gene: TRBJ2-5; V gene: TRBV5-1; CDR3 protein: CASSLAGSKETQYF
J gene: TRBJ2-2; V gene: TRBV25-1; CDR3 protein: CASSDTNTGELFF
J gene: TRBJ1-2; V gene: TRBV18; CDR3 protein: CASSPPYQGHKLYGYTF
J gene: TRBJ2-5; V gene: TRBV18; CDR3 protein: CASSQSTSGGGQETQYF
J gene: TRBJ2-1; V gene: TRBV6-1; CDR3 protein: CASSDRLAVTYNEQFF
J gene: TRBJ1-5; V gene: TRBV4-1; CDR3 protein: CASSPFWQGAVHQPQHF
J gene: TRBJ2-1; V gene: TRBV18; CDR3 protein: CASSPTPPRSSYNEQFF
J gene: TRBJ1-5; V gene: TRBV5-8; CDR3 protein: CASSPGDRRGQPQHF
J gene: TRBJ1-2; V gene: TRBV7-2; CDR3 protein: CASSPQTAASYYGYTF
J gene: TRBJ2-5; V gene: TRBV7-8; CDR3 protein: CASSPGFLQETQYF
J gene: TRBJ2-5; V gene: TRBV10-3; CDR3 protein: CAISEGQGPYQETQYF
J gene: TRBJ2-7; V gene: TRBV5-4; CDR3 protein: CASSWGDYSYEQYF
J gene: TRBJ2-7; V gene: TRBV6-6; CDR3 protein: CASSFGQGGYYEQYF
J gene: TRBJ1-4; V gene: TRBV28; CDR3 protein: CASSQTGTNEKLFF
J gene: TRBJ2-5; V gene: TRBV5-6; CDR3 protein: CASSGPGPRGETQYF
J gene: TRBJ1-5; V gene: TRBV7-6; CDR3 protein: CASSLLVNQPQHF
J gene: TRBJ1-5; V gene: TRBV28; CDR3 protein: CASSFGDSNQPQHF
J gene: TRBJ1-4; V gene: TRBV15; CDR3 protein: CATSRPRDRRINEKLFF
J gene: TRBJ2-5; V gene: TRBV7-2; CDR3 protein: CASSLPLAGDETQYF
J gene: TRBJ1-5; V gene: TRBV11-1; CDR3 protein: CASSLDGNQPQHF
J gene: TRBJ1-1; V gene: TRBV19; CDR3 protein: CASSIGRGLNTEAFF
J gene: TRBJ1-2; V gene: TRBV7-2; CDR3 protein: CASSLVRAGGYTF
J gene: TRBJ1-1; V gene: TRBV2; CDR3 protein: CASSLDRGPSSEAFF
J gene: TRBJ2-5; V gene: TRBV7-9; CDR3 protein: CASSQRQAGAQYF
J gene: TRBJ1-4; V gene: TRBV19; CDR3 protein: CASKKGQLNEKLFF
J gene: TRBJ1-1; V gene: TRBV5-1; CDR3 protein: CASSRPKTGPTEAFF
J gene: TRBJ1-5; V gene: TRBV28; CDR3 protein: CASSHRRGNNQPQHF
J gene: TRBJ1-6; V gene: TRBV6-1; CDR3 protein: CATQTGIGSPLHF
J gene: TRBJ2-5; V gene: TRBV18; CDR3 protein: CASSPGQGAETQYF
J gene: TRBJ2-3; V gene: TRBV7-6; CDR3 protein: CASSRGDTDTQYF
J gene: TRBJ1-5; V gene: TRBV14; CDR3 protein: CASSQDTWKSNSNQPQHF
J gene: TRBJ2-1; V gene: TRBV5-1; CDR3 protein: CASSPRGGRTYNEQFF